One T cell receptor beta chain is described in this entry. V lost 6 bases, J lost 4 bases, and 11 bases stayed unmatched. The CDR3 is 15 amino acids. Looked up from germline, CDR1 is MDHEN and CDR2 is SYDVKM. This sample was included in a study of blood T cell repertoires in COVID-19. Authors' processing steps: How many nucleated cells were present was estimated from reference gene primer amplification. The table came from immunoSEQ multiplex PCR; TCRdb's copy has only in-frame clones and leaves some out. The V and J calls and clone size come from that table; D and trimming were worked out from the DNA. The sample lists about 220,000 clones; roughly 85% were seen once.

Sequenced sample: PBMCs or T cells enriched from blood (not recorded which). This sequence was found in a middle-aged woman who had been exposed to COVID-19. The rearrangement links TRBV28 to TRBJ1-1; TRBD1 agrees at 7 bases. The CDR3 is CASSRGDSWGTEAFF. CDR3 in DNA: TGTGCCAGCAGCAGGGGGGACTCCTGGGGCACTGAAGCTTTCTTT. Supplemented by reference TRBV28 and TRBJ1-1, the full variable domain reads DVKVTQSSRYLVKRTGEKVFLECVQDMDHENMFWYRQDPGLGLRLIYFSYDVKMKEKGDIPEGYSVSREKKERFSLILESASTNQTSMYLCASSRGDSWGTEAFFGQGTRLTVV.